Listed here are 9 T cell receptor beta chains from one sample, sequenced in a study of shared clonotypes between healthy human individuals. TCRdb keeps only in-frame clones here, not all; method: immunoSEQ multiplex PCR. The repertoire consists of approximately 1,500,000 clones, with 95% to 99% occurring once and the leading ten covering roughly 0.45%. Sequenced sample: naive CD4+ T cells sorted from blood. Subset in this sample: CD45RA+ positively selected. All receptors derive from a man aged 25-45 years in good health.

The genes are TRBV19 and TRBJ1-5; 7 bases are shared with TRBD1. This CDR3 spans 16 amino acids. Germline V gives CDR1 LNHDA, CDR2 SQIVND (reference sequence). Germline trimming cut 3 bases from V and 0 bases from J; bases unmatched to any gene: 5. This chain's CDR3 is CASSIAGTASNQPQHF. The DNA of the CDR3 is TGTGCCAGTAGTATCGCCGGGACAGCTAGCAATCAGCCCCAGCATTTT.

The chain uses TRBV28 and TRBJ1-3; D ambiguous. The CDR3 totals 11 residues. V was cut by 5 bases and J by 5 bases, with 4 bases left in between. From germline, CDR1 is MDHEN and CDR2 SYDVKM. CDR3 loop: CASSARNTIYF. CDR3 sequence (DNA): TGTGCCAGCAGTGCAAGAAACACCATATATTTT.

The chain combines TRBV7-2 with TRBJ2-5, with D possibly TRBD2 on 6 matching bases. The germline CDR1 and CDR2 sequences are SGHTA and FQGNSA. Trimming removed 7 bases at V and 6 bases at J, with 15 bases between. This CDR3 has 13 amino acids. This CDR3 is CASTVTSWKTQYF. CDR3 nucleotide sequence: TGTGCCAGCACCGTTACTAGCTGGAAGACCCAGTACTTC.

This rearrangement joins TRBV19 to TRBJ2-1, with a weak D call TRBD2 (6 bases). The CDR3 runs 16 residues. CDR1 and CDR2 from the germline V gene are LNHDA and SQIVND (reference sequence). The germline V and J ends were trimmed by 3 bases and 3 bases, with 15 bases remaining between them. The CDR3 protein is CASSILGGVNYNEQFF. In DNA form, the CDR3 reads TGTGCCAGTAGTATTCTCGGCGGGGTAAACTACAATGAGCAGTTCTTC.

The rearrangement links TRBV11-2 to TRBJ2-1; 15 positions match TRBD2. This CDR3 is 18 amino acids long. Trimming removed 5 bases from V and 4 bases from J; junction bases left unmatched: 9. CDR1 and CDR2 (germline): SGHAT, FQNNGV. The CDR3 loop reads CASSRRGLAGGMYNEQFF. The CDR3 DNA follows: TGTGCCAGCAGCCGCCGGGGACTAGCGGGAGGAATGTACAATGAGCAGTTCTTC.

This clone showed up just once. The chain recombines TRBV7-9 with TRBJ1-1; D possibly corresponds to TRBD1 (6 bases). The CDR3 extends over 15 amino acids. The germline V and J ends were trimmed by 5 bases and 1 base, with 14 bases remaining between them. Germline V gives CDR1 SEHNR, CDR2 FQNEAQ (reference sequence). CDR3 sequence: CASSQISGANTEAFF. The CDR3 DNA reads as TGTGCCAGCAGCCAAATCTCGGGGGCGAACACTGAAGCTTTCTTT.

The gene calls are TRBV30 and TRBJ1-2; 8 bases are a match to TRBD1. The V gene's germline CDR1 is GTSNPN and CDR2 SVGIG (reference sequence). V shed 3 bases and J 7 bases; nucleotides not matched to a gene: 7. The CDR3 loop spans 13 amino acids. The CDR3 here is CAWSTGQAGGYTF. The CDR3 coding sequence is TGTGCCTGGAGCACGGGACAGGCCGGTGGCTACACCTTC.

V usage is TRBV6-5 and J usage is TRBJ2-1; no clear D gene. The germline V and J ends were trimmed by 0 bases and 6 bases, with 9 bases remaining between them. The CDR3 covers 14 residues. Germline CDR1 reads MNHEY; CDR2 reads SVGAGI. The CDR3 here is CASSYSVVGNEQFF. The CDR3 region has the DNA TGTGCCAGCAGTTACTCGGTAGTGGGCAATGAGCAGTTCTTC.

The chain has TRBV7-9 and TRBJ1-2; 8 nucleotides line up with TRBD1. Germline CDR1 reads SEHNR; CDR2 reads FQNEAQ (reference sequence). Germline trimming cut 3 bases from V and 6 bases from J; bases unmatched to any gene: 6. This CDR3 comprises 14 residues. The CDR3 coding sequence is TGTGCCAGCAGCTTGGACAGGGAGTCAGATGGCTACACCTTC. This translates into CASSLDRESDGYTF.